This T cell receptor (beta chain) was sequenced during a study of blood T cell repertoires in COVID-19. TCRdb's copy holds only in-frame clones and misses some; the assay was immunoSEQ multiplex PCR. The sample includes approximately 250,000 clones, 84% of them seen just once. Per germline, CDR1 SGDLS and CDR2 YYNGEE. The CDR3 runs 15 residues. V shed 0 bases, J shed 3 bases, and the junction held 4 bases outside the gene matches. The chain combines TRBV9 with TRBJ2-3, with 7 bases lining up with TRBD2. Material for sequencing was PBMCs or T cells enriched from blood (not recorded which). This clonotype was obtained from a man aged 25 to 45 with acute COVID-19. The CDR3 bases are TGTGCCAGCAGCGTAGCGGCTAGCGGTACAGATACGCAGTATTTT. It specifies CASSVAASGTDTQYF. Variable domain in full (rest from reference TRBV9 and TRBJ2-3): DSGVTQTPKHLITATGQRVTLRCSPRSGDLSVYWYQQSLDQGLQFLIQYYNGEERAKGNILERFSAQQFPDLHSELNLSSLELGDSALYFCASSVAASGTDTQYFGPGTRLTVL.